The following is a T cell receptor (beta chain) sequence with its context. The data originate from a study of blood T cell repertoires in COVID-19. On the study more broadly: From the United States, Italy and Spain came samples of acute and convalescent COVID-19. The cDNA or gDNA used as material had been derived from T cells, B-cell-depleted T cells, or PBMCs.

CDR1 SEHNR and CDR2 FQNEAQ come from the germline V gene (reference sequence). Trimming removed 2 bases from V and 1 base from J; junction bases left unmatched: 4. The CDR3 spans 15 residues. As processed by the authors: Reference gene primer amplification gave nucleated cell count estimates. This table comes from immunoSEQ multiplex PCR, and its TCRdb copy is limited to in-frame clones, with some not included. V and J calls plus clone size are reproduced from that table; the DNA served to infer D and trimming. The sample shows 30,000 to 35,000 clones, more than 90% of them seen only once. What was sequenced was peripheral blood. The origin of this receptor is a human donor in a cohort sampled during active COVID-19. V usage is TRBV7-9 and J usage is TRBJ2-5; 7 bases match TRBD2. CDR3 coding DNA: TGTGCCAGCAGCTTAACCAGCGGGGTCCAAGAGACCCAGTACTTC. As protein: CASSLTSGVQETQYF.